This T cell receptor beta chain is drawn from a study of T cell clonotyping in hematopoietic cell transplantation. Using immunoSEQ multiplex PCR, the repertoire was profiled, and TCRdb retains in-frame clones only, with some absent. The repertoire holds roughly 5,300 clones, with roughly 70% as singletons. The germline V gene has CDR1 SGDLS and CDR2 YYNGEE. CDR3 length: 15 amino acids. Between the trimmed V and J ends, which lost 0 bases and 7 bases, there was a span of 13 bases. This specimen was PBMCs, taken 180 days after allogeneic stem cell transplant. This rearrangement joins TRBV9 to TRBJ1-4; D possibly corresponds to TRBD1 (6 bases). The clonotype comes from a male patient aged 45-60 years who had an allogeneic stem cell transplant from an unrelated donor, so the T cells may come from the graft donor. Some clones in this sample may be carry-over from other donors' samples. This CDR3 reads CASSVEGGLGEKLFF. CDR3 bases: TGTGCCAGCAGCGTAGAGGGGGGGTTGGGTGAAAAACTGTTTTTT. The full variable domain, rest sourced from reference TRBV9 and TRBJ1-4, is DSGVTQTPKHLITATGQRVTLRCSPRSGDLSVYWYQQSLDQGLQFLIQYYNGEERAKGNILERFSAQQFPDLHSELNLSSLELGDSALYFCASSVEGGLGEKLFFGSGTQLSVL.